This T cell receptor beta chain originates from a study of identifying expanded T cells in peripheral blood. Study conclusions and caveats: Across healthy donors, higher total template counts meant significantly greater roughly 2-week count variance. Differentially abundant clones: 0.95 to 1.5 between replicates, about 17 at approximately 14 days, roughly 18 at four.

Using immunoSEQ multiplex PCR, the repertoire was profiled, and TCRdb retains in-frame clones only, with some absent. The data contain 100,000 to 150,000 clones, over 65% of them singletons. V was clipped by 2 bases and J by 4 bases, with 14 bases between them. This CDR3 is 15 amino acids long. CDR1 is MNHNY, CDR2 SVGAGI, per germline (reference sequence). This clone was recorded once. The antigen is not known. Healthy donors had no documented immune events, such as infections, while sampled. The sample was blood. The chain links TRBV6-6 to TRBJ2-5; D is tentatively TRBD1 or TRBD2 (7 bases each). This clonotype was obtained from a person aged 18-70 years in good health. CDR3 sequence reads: CASSYLGGGGETQYF. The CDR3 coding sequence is TGTGCCAGCAGTTACCTGGGAGGGGGCGGAGAGACCCAGTACTTC.